A single sample is the source of the 28 T cell receptor beta chains below, sequenced in a study of cytomegalovirus exposure and HLA in healthy donors. PCR involved 60 Vbeta and 13 Jbeta primers. Generated by immunoSEQ multiplex PCR, the TCRdb table keeps only in-frame clones and is missing some. The sample shows 200,000 or so clones, 75% to 90% of them seen only once. Sequencing input: PBMCs. These receptors were collected from a boy between 2 and 10 years old in good health and CMV-seronegative.

The chain is built from TRBV6-5 and TRBJ1-2; TRBD1 aligns across 11 bases. Germline values: CDR1 MNHEY, CDR2 SVGAGI. This CDR3 has 16 residues. The V segment lost 4 bases and the J segment 3 bases; nucleotides outside the gene matches: 7. CDR3 protein: CASSFLGTGGDYGYTF. In DNA form, the CDR3 reads TGTGCCAGCAGTTTCTTAGGGACAGGGGGGGACTATGGCTACACCTTC.

J is TRBJ2-1 and V is TRBV10-3, with TRBD2 matching over 8 bases. The CDR3 is made up of 17 amino acids. V shed 0 bases and J 1 base; nucleotides not matched to a gene: 5. CDR1 is ENHRY and CDR2 is SYGVKD in the germline V gene. CDR3 loop: CAISESSGRWSYNEQFF. CDR3 in DNA: TGTGCCATCAGTGAGTCCAGCGGGAGATGGTCCTACAATGAGCAGTTCTTC.

This chain uses TRBV5-6 with TRBJ2-5, with D perhaps TRBD1 (6 bases). The J call may be incorrect, as the DNA end agrees better with TRBJ2-7. This CDR3 is built from 16 residues. In germline, CDR1 is SGHDT, CDR2 YYEEEE. The CDR3 coding sequence is TGTGCCAGCAGCCGCGGGTGGGACATCAAAAGTTACGAGCAGTACTTC. Translated: CASSRGWDIKSYEQYF.

The sample holds a few counts of this clone. The rearrangement links TRBV5-1 to TRBJ2-1; 7 bases are shared with TRBD1. The V gene's germline CDR1 is SGHRS and CDR2 YFSETQ. The CDR3 is made up of 14 amino acids. Trimming at V came to 4 bases and at J to 8 bases, leaving 9 bases not matched to a gene. The CDR3 nucleotides are TGCGCCAGCAGCCCCCCGGGACAGTCATATGAGCAGTTCTTC. Its protein is CASSPPGQSYEQFF.

The gene calls are TRBV18 and TRBJ2-2; TRBD1 is a possible D gene (6 bases). Per the germline V gene, CDR1 is KGHSH and CDR2 is LQKENI. The CDR3 contains 13 residues. The V end lost 6 bases, the J end lost 5 bases, and 10 bases lay between the germline ends. CDR3 residues: CASSHRETGELFF. The CDR3 region has the DNA TGTGCCAGCTCTCACAGGGAGACCGGGGAGCTGTTTTTT.

The CDR3, as DNA: TGCGCCAGCAGCCGGAAGGACAGTCAAGAGACCCAGTACTTC. This translates into CASSRKDSQETQYF. The gene calls are TRBV5-1 and TRBJ2-5; weak D call: TRBD1 (6 bases). The V gene's germline CDR1 is SGHRS and CDR2 YFSETQ. CDR3 size: 14 residues. The V gene lost 4 bases and the J gene lost 2 bases, with 12 bases spanning the gap.

CDR3 nucleotides: TGTGCCTGGAGTTCCCCGGGACTAGCCGTAACAACTAATGAGCAGTTCTTC. Translated: CAWSSPGLAVTTNEQFF. The chain recombines TRBV30 with TRBJ2-1, with TRBD2 matching 9 bases. Germline CDR1 GTSNPN, CDR2 SVGIG (reference sequence). The CDR3 contains 17 residues. The junction had 15 bases not matched to a gene; V was cut back by 2 bases and J by 7 bases.

V is TRBV9 and J is TRBJ2-5, with TRBD2 as a possible D gene (6 bases). The length of the CDR3 is 15 residues. Germline V CDR1 and CDR2: SGDLS, YYNGEE. Trimming left V 4 bases short and J 1 base short, with 14 bases between. The CDR3 DNA reads as TGTGCCAGCAGCACCGGGTCTAGCGTCCAAGAGACCCAGTACTTC. Translating it yields CASSTGSSVQETQYF.

The rearrangement uses TRBV15 and TRBJ1-5; D remains unclear. Trimming removed 0 bases from V and 6 bases from J, with 6 bases in between. Germline loops: CDR1 LNHNV, CDR2 YYDKDF (reference sequence). There are 13 residues in the CDR3. CDR3 region: CATSRDMAQPQHF. DNA of the CDR3: TGTGCCACCAGCAGAGATATGGCTCAGCCCCAGCATTTT.

Concerning this clone: The junction does not match germline at one end; this may be a read error. The V gene is TRBV7-9, the J gene TRBJ2-7; weak D call: TRBD1 (6 bases). The CDR3 length is 14 residues. Germline V gene sequence: CDR1 SEHNR, CDR2 FQNEAQ (reference sequence). CDR3 sequence reads: CSSSLGPGAYEQYF. For the CDR3, the DNA is TGTTCCAGCAGCTTAGGGCCAGGGGCCTACGAGCAGTACTTC. The variable domain in full, with the rest retrieved from reference TRBV7-9 and TRBJ2-7, is DTGVSQNPRHKITKRGQNVTFRCDPISEHNRLYWYRQTLGQGPEFLTYFQNEAQLEKSRLLSDRFSAERPKGSFSTLEIQRTEQGDSAMYLCSSSLGPGAYEQYFGPGTRLTVT.

The J gene is TRBJ2-5, the V gene TRBV7-9; the match to TRBD2 covers 9 bases. Germline CDR1 is SEHNR and CDR2 is FQNEAQ (reference sequence). The CDR3 runs 16 residues. The ends lost 4 bases at V and 9 bases at J; junction bases unmatched: 15. The CDR3, as DNA: TGTGCCAGCAGCTCCGATAGCGGGAGCGGTGGTAGGTCCCAGTACTTC. Translated, it gives CASSSDSGSGGRSQYF.

The chain has TRBV10-3 and TRBJ2-7; D may be TRBD2 (5 bases). V dropped 10 bases and J dropped 2 bases, with 15 bases sitting between them. Per the germline V gene, CDR1 is ENHRY and CDR2 is SYGVKD. CDR3 length: 13 residues. CDR3 amino acids: CATRRGLAYEQYF. The CDR3 nucleotides read TGTGCCACCCGGCGCGGGTTAGCCTACGAGCAGTACTTC.

The rearrangement uses TRBV7-9 and TRBJ1-2, with D tentatively TRBD1 (6 bases). Per the germline V gene, CDR1 is SEHNR and CDR2 is FQNEAQ (reference sequence). V gave up 5 bases and J gave up 4 bases, with 17 bases separating them. The CDR3 totals 15 residues. CDR3 bases: TGTGCCAGCAGCCCTGGGGGGGGGCGGAGCTATGGCTACACCTTC. The encoded protein is CASSPGGGRSYGYTF.

A remark on this clone: The germline gene is not matched at one end of the junction; a read error may be the cause. The chain carries TRBV7-7 and TRBJ2-7; D is possibly TRBD1 (6 bases). Looked up from germline, CDR1 is SSHAT and CDR2 is FNYEAQ (reference sequence). The CDR3 loop spans 13 amino acids. CDR3 protein: CASSSTGTGEQYF. The CDR3 DNA reads TGTGCTAGCAGCTCAACAGGGACGGGGGAGCAGTACTTC.

This sequence joins TRBV20-1 and TRBJ1-1; TRBD1 matches at 8 bases. CDR1 DFQATT and CDR2 SNEGSKA come from the germline V gene (reference sequence). V lost 3 bases and J lost 11; bases outside the gene matches: 5. CDR3 size: 11 residues. The CDR3 protein is CSASLDRDAFF. DNA of the CDR3: TGCAGTGCTAGTTTGGACAGGGATGCTTTCTTT.

The chain carries TRBV14 and TRBJ2-7; tentative D call: TRBD1 (5 bases). V shed 3 bases and J shed 5 bases, with 14 bases lying between them. This CDR3 comprises 14 residues. Germline V lookup: CDR1 SGHDN, CDR2 FVKESK. The CDR3, as DNA: TGTGCCAGCAGCCAGGGTCTAAGGGGCCACGAGCAGTACTTC. Translating it yields CASSQGLRGHEQYF.

This rearrangement joins TRBV9 to TRBJ2-5; a possible D gene is TRBD2 (6 bases). CDR1 is SGDLS, CDR2 YYNGEE, per germline. This CDR3 comprises 13 residues. V dropped 2 bases and J dropped 2 bases, with 7 bases sitting between them. DNA of the CDR3: TGTGCCAGCAGCGTCAGCGGGCAAGAGACCCAGTACTTC. Amino acids: CASSVSGQETQYF.

V gene TRBV11-2 combines with J gene TRBJ2-7; 8 bases are shared with TRBD1. The V gene end was trimmed by 2 bases and the J gene end by 0 bases; junction bases not matched to a gene: 0. The CDR3 sequence is 14 residues long. From germline, CDR1 is SGHAT and CDR2 FQNNGV. The CDR3 region has the DNA TGTGCCAGCAGCTTAACAGGGGGCTCCTACGAGCAGTACTTC. This sequence encodes CASSLTGGSYEQYF.

This clone was found a few times. The chain recombines TRBV23-1 with TRBJ2-7, with 10 nucleotides matching TRBD2. TRBV23-1 is given ORF status, its function remaining uncertain. The CDR3 runs to 11 residues. The ends lost 10 bases at V and 4 bases at J; junction bases unmatched: 1. The CDR3 loop reads CAKLAGYEQYF. The CDR3 DNA sequence: TGCGCCAAACTAGCGGGGTACGAGCAGTACTTC.

The V and J genes are TRBV29-1 and TRBJ2-7; D is uncertain. V lost 1 base and J lost 2, with 6 bases in between. Per germline, CDR1 SQVTM and CDR2 ANQGSEA. The CDR3 covers 12 residues. The CDR3 bases are TGCAGCGTTGAAGGACTGACCTACGAGCAGTACTTC. Translating it yields CSVEGLTYEQYF.

This clone showed up just a few times. The rearrangement links TRBV10-3 to TRBJ2-7; D may be TRBD2 (6 bases). Trimming removed 7 bases at V and 6 bases at J, with 13 bases between. The germline gives CDR1 ENHRY, CDR2 SYGVKD. CDR3 length: 12 amino acids. For the CDR3, the DNA is TGTGCCATCACCGGGAGTCACGGCGAGCAGTACTTC. As protein: CAITGSHGEQYF.

The rearrangement links TRBV11-2 to TRBJ2-1; D is unresolved. The ends were cut back, 0 bases at V and 6 bases at J, with 12 bases in the middle. Germline V CDR1 and CDR2: SGHAT, FQNNGV. The CDR3 length is 15 residues. CDR3 amino acids: CASSLDPGVGNEQFF. Written as DNA, the CDR3 is TGTGCCAGCAGCTTAGACCCGGGTGTGGGCAATGAGCAGTTCTTC.

The chain couples TRBV12-5 to TRBJ2-7; 8 positions match TRBD2. CDR3 length: 13 residues. The trim removed 3 bases at V and 6 bases at J, leaving 4 bases unmatched. Germline V lookup: CDR1 LGHNT, CDR2 FRNRAP. The CDR3 coding sequence is TGTGCTAGTGGTTTAGGCGGGAGGTCCGAGCAGTACTTC. Protein: CASGLGGRSEQYF. Combining the CDR3 with reference TRBV12-5 and TRBJ2-7 gives the whole variable domain DARVTQTPRHKVTEMGQEVTMRCQPILGHNTVFWYRQTMMQGLELLAYFRNRAPLDDSGMPKDRFSAEMPDATLATLKIQPSEPRDSAVYFCASGLGGRSEQYFGPGTRLTVT.

This chain links TRBV11-2 with TRBJ1-4; perhaps TRBD1 as D (6 bases). The length of the CDR3 is 15 residues. Germline V lookup: CDR1 SGHAT, CDR2 FQNNGV. Trimming stripped 6 bases from V and 7 bases from J, with 18 bases between. The DNA of the CDR3 is TGTGCCAGCAGGGACCGTAGGGGAGGGGGTGAAAAACTGTTTTTT. Protein sequence: CASRDRRGGGEKLFF.

This clone was observed a few times. The chain links TRBV7-6 to TRBJ1-1; 12 bases match TRBD1. The germline gives CDR1 SGHVS, CDR2 FNYEAQ. V shed 5 bases and J 2 bases; nucleotides not matched to a gene: 9. The CDR3 runs to 17 residues. The CDR3 nucleotides read TGTGCCAGCAGCCTCTCGGGACAGGGGGCCCCTAACACTGAAGCTTTCTTT. It is translated as CASSLSGQGAPNTEAFF.

This clone was detected once. The chain links TRBV7-9 to TRBJ1-1; tentative D call: TRBD1 (6 bases). The V gene's germline CDR1 is SEHNR and CDR2 FQNEAQ (reference sequence). The CDR3 contains 12 residues. V was clipped by 5 bases and J by 11 bases, with 15 bases between them. The CDR3 spells CASSENREGAFF. The DNA of the CDR3 is TGTGCCAGCAGCGAAAACAGGGAGGGGGCTTTCTTT.

J is TRBJ2-3 and V is TRBV7-2; D gene uncertain. CDR3 length equals 15 residues. V was cut by 1 base and J by 1 base, with 9 bases left in between. Germline-derived CDR1 and CDR2 are SGHTA and FQGNSA. Here the CDR3 DNA reads TGTGCCAGCAGCTTAGTGGGTCGGGGCACAGATACGCAGTATTTT. Residues: CASSLVGRGTDTQYF.

The rearrangement uses TRBV15 and TRBJ2-7; a weak D match, TRBD1 (5 bases). Germline loops: CDR1 LNHNV, CDR2 YYDKDF (reference sequence). This CDR3 has 14 residues. Trimming removed 0 bases at V and 10 bases at J, with 16 bases between. The CDR3 loop is CATSREDISSTQYF. CDR3 bases: TGTGCCACCAGCAGAGAGGACATATCAAGTACCCAGTACTTC.